This T cell receptor beta chain came from a study of regulatory T cells in long-lasting Graves disease. Building the TCR beta libraries relied on iRepertoire HTBI primers, and CDR3 regions underwent Arm-PCR. MiXCR, run by TCRdb on the multiplex PCR reads, gives a single entry per CDR3 protein. Here the sample spans a few hundred thousand distinct CDR3 sequences, roughly 20% being singletons. Time point in this sample: persistent/refractory GD, antithyroid drugs over 5 years with positive TRAb. The TCR library used RNA extracted from PBMCs. The study's findings and limits: More public clonotypes were shared by persistent patients (approximately 3,000) than by new patients (fewer than 1,000).

The sample holds many counts of this clonotype. Its specificity is not known. The junction had 5 bases not matched to a gene; V was cut back by 6 bases and J by 0 bases. CDR3 length: 16 amino acids. The clonotype originates from a woman aged 40 to 49 with Graves disease. The sequencing here drew on peripheral blood mononuclear cells (PBMCs), taken when the disease was refractory, from a patient treated with antithyroid drugs. The chain links TRBV12-3 or TRBV12-4 to TRBJ1-5; 10 positions agree with TRBD1. In nucleotides, the CDR3 is TGTGCCAGCAGAGACAGGGGGCCCGATAGCAATCAGCCCCAGCATTTT. Its translation: CASRDRGPDSNQPQHF.